This TCR beta chain was recorded in a study of blood T cell repertoires in COVID-19. Looked up from germline, CDR1 is SEHNR and CDR2 is FQNEAQ (reference sequence). There are 16 residues in the CDR3. Trimming took off 1 base at V and 1 base at J, with 14 bases between the two ends. As handled by the study authors: Quantification of nucleated cells was approximated via reference gene primer amplification. Clones were sequenced by immunoSEQ multiplex PCR, and TCRdb holds only the in-frame ones, with some missing. For V, J and clone size, that table is used; D and trimming come from the DNA. The sample holds 64,000 or so clones, less than 85% seen once.

The sequenced sample consisted of peripheral blood. The TCR was taken from a human donor in a cohort sampled during active COVID-19. The chain is built from TRBV7-9 and TRBJ2-7; TRBD2 is a possible D gene (6 bases). DNA for the CDR3: TGTGCCAGCAGCTTAGAGGAGCGGGCGGTTTCCTACGAGCAGTACTTC. This codes for CASSLEERAVSYEQYF.